This is a list of T cell receptor beta chains from one sample in a study of graft-versus-host responses after intestinal transplantation. Their antigens remain unidentified. Method: immunoSEQ multiplex PCR; TCRdb's copy keeps in-frame clones and lacks some. The table has around 87,000 clones, less than 95% seen once. The starting material was unstimulated CD8+ T cells sorted from spleen or lymph node cells, obtained before transplant. The receptors originated from a human donor who was the organ donor for an intestinal transplant. Both conserved end residues are part of each CDR3. D genes are given only for firm matches. Some rows have no size entry. The others give once, few or many, or a class for an expanded clone.

once | TRBJ1-5 | TRBV19 | NA | CASTYATSGNQPQHF | TGTGCCAGTACCTATGCGACTTCTGGCAATCAGCCCCAGCATTTT
NA | TRBJ2-6 | TRBV4-1 | NA | CASSQEEISGANVLTF | TGCGCCAGCAGCCAAGAAGAGATATCTGGGGCCAACGTCCTGACTTTC
NA | TRBJ2-5 | TRBV7-2 | NA | CASTLGGGAQYF | TGTGCCAGCACCTTGGGAGGGGGGGCCCAGTACTTC
NA | TRBJ1-3 | TRBV2 | TRBD1 | CAGQGLENTIYF | TGTGCCGGACAGGGGCTGGAAAACACCATATATTTT
NA | TRBJ1-5 | TRBV27 | TRBD1 | CASTLPGQFNQPQHF | TGTGCCAGCACCCTCCCGGGACAGTTCAATCAGCCCCAGCATTTT
NA | TRBJ1-1 | TRBV6-5 | NA | CASSYSVGQGIFF | NA
NA | TRBJ1-5 | TRBV19 | NA | CASTSAGGYGYSNQPQHF | TGTGCCAGTACCTCAGCCGGAGGGTACGGGTATAGCAATCAGCCCCAGCATTTT
NA | TRBJ1-1 | TRBV27 | NA | CASSRGRNTEAFF | TGTGCCAGCAGTCGGGGAAGGAACACTGAAGCTTTCTTT
once | TRBJ1-2 | TRBV27 | NA | CASSLASSTGYGYTF | TGTGCCAGCAGTTTAGCGAGCTCTACAGGGTATGGCTACACCTTC
NA | TRBJ2-7 | TRBV4-1 | NA | CASSQAVSYEQYF | TGCGCCAGCAGCCAAGCTGTTTCCTACGAGCAGTACTTC
NA | TRBJ2-7 | TRBV7-9 | NA | CASSSTGFYEQYF | TGTGCCAGCAGCTCTACAGGGTTCTACGAGCAGTACTTC
NA | TRBJ2-2 | TRBV27 | NA | CASSLDGGSNTGELFF | TGTGCCAGCAGTTTAGACGGGGGTTCGAACACCGGGGAGCTGTTTTTT
NA | TRBJ1-2 | TRBV6-5 | TRBD1 | CASTQTGGDYGYTF | TGTGCCAGCACGCAGACAGGGGGGGACTATGGCTACACCTTC
NA | TRBJ2-5 | TRBV4-2 | NA | CASSQESRGGLYLETQYF | TGTGCCAGCAGCCAAGAGTCGAGGGGGGGCTTATACCTTGAGACCCAGTACTTC
NA | TRBJ1-1 | TRBV5-1 | NA | CASSLGRWPLNTEAFF | TGCGCCAGCAGCTTGGGCAGGTGGCCCTTGAACACTGAAGCTTTCTTT
few | TRBJ1-5 | TRBV19 | TRBD1 | CASSMMAGGDQPQHF | TGTGCCAGTAGTATGATGGCAGGGGGCGATCAGCCCCAGCATTTT
NA | TRBJ1-6 | TRBV27 | NA | CASSYGEAYNSPLHF | TGTGCCAGCAGTTACGGAGAAGCCTATAATTCACCCCTCCACTTT
NA | TRBJ1-5 | TRBV28 | TRBD1 | CASSQGGGQPQHF | TGTGCCAGCAGCCAGGGGGGAGGTCAGCCCCAGCATTTT
NA | TRBJ1-5 | TRBV6-5 | NA | CASSLAGSQPQHF | TGTGCCAGCAGTTTGGCAGGATCTCAGCCCCAGCATTTT
NA | TRBJ2-5 | TRBV29-1 | TRBD2 | CSVVVAGLGETQYF | TGCAGCGTTGTGGTAGCGGGCCTGGGAGAGACCCAGTACTTC
NA | TRBJ2-1 | TRBV7-2 | NA | CASRLSLRGSYNEQFF | TGTGCCAGCAGATTGTCCCTACGGGGCTCCTACAATGAGCAGTTCTTC
NA | TRBJ2-7 | TRBV7-3 | NA | CASSFGTAAAYEQYF | TGTGCCAGCAGCTTTGGAACAGCCGCAGCCTACGAGCAGTACTTC
NA | TRBJ1-6 | TRBV28 | TRBD1 | CAVPSVRDRGSYNSPLHF | TGTGCCGTCCCCTCGGTGCGAGACAGGGGGTCCTATAATTCACCCCTCCACTTT
NA | TRBJ1-4 | TRBV9 | NA | CASSPWGSGNEKLFF | TGTGCCAGCAGCCCCTGGGGTTCGGGGAATGAAAAACTGTTTTTT
NA | TRBJ1-6 | TRBV13 | TRBD1 | CASSTQGRSYNSPLHF | TGTGCCAGCAGCACACAGGGGAGGTCCTATAATTCACCCCTCCACTTT
NA | TRBJ2-5 | TRBV11-2 | TRBD2 | CASSLLVAGKETQYF | TGTGCCAGCAGCTTGTTGGTAGCGGGGAAAGAGACCCAGTACTTC
NA | TRBJ1-1 | TRBV27 | NA | CASSPPQGVTEAFF | TGTGCCAGCAGTCCCCCCCAGGGTGTAACTGAAGCTTTCTTT
NA | TRBJ2-1 | TRBV11-3 | NA | CASSLRGTALHGEQFF | TGTGCCAGCAGCTTAAGGGGAACGGCCCTTCATGGTGAGCAGTTCTTC
NA | TRBJ2-5 | TRBV27 | NA | CASSPSTATAQETQYF | TGTGCCAGCAGTCCATCGACAGCAACCGCACAAGAGACCCAGTACTTC